This T cell receptor (beta chain) was captured by sequencing in a study of T cell responses to AZD1222 COVID-19 vaccine. Regarding the study as a whole: Clonal diversity may have been underestimated in mostly white British donors.

The CDR3 consists of 12 residues. Looked up from germline, CDR1 is LNHDA and CDR2 is SQIVND (reference sequence). The V segment lost 6 bases and the J segment 13 bases; nucleotides outside the gene matches: 8. The table came from immunoSEQ multiplex PCR; TCRdb's copy has only in-frame clones and leaves some out. The table has about 120,000 clones, about 90% seen once. Regarding this clone: Its antigen is undetermined.

The material was peripheral blood, obtained on day 0 of AZD1222 vaccination. The sequence was obtained from an adult in good health. The chain employs TRBV19 and TRBJ2-1; 8 nucleotides align to TRBD2. The CDR3 here is CASRAKGTSQFF. The CDR3 DNA follows: TGTGCCAGTAGGGCAAAGGGGACTAGTCAGTTCTTC.